This TCR beta chain was documented in a study of blood T cell repertoires in COVID-19. Study summary: Material from acute and convalescent COVID-19 was sourced from the United States, Italy and Spain. PBMCs, B-cell-depleted T cells, or T cells were the source of the cDNA or gDNA that made up the material.

Per the study methods: Researchers report that nucleated cell counts were estimated from reference gene primer amplification. Sequenced by immunoSEQ multiplex PCR; TCRdb stores in-frame clones only, minus some. V and J calls and clone size are as listed in that table; D and trimming were resolved from the DNA. The top ten hold around 1.1% of the sample, which has 300,000 to 450,000 clones, roughly four fifths seen once. This clone occurred once. This CDR3 contains 11 residues. V lost 6 bases to trimming and J lost 11 bases; unmatched junction nucleotides: 6. The sequenced sample consisted of peripheral blood. The chain combines TRBV12-3 or TRBV12-4 with TRBJ1-1; 7 bases fit TRBD1. This sequence originates from a human donor with acute or convalescent COVID-19. The donor label of this sample is uncertain. This chain's CDR3 is CASREGQSAFF. CDR3 in DNA: TGTGCCAGCAGGGAGGGACAGTCGGCTTTCTTT.